This TCR beta chain was observed in a study of blood T cell repertoires in COVID-19. On the study more broadly: Spain, Italy and the United States supplied samples that represented acute and convalescent COVID-19. Nucleic acid was either cDNA or gDNA, and it came from T cells, B-cell-depleted T cells, or PBMCs.

Sequenced by immunoSEQ multiplex PCR; TCRdb stores in-frame clones only, minus some. The sample holds over 150,000 clones, approximately 84% seen once. The recovered donors of Cohort 3 showed two negative PCRs, clearance, or symptom resolution. The material sequenced was PBMCs or T cells enriched from blood (not recorded which). The TCR comes from a man aged 35 to 55 who had recovered from COVID-19.

The CDR3 is CASSPESNQPQHF. The CDR3 region has the DNA TGTGCCAGCAGTCCTGAGAGCAATCAGCCCCAGCATTTT. The J gene is TRBJ1-5, the V gene TRBV2; no firm D call. The V and J ends lost 5 bases and 1 base respectively, with 6 bases between them. Germline CDR1 is SNHLY and CDR2 is FYNNEI. This CDR3 comprises 13 residues.